This T cell receptor (beta chain) was captured by sequencing in a study of memory CD4+ T cells and cytomegalovirus serostatus. With 5 bases clipped from V and 3 bases from J, the junction kept 7 bases outside the gene matches. Germline CDR1 and CDR2: SEHNR and FQNEAQ (reference sequence). CDR3 length: 15 residues. This clone turned up a few times. Using immunoSEQ multiplex PCR, the repertoire was profiled, and TCRdb retains in-frame clones only, with some absent. The repertoire holds more than 45,000 clones, with roughly 80% as singletons. Single viable CD3+CD4+CD8-CD45RO+ cells were sorted as the memory CD4+ T cells.

The sequencing input was memory CD4+ T cells from blood. This sequence originates from an adult in good health and CMV-seropositive. V is TRBV7-9 and J is TRBJ1-1; TRBD1 aligns across 9 bases. The CDR3 bases are TGTGCCAGCAGCCTTGGACAGGGGCAATACACTGAAGCTTTCTTT. Translation gives CASSLGQGQYTEAFF.